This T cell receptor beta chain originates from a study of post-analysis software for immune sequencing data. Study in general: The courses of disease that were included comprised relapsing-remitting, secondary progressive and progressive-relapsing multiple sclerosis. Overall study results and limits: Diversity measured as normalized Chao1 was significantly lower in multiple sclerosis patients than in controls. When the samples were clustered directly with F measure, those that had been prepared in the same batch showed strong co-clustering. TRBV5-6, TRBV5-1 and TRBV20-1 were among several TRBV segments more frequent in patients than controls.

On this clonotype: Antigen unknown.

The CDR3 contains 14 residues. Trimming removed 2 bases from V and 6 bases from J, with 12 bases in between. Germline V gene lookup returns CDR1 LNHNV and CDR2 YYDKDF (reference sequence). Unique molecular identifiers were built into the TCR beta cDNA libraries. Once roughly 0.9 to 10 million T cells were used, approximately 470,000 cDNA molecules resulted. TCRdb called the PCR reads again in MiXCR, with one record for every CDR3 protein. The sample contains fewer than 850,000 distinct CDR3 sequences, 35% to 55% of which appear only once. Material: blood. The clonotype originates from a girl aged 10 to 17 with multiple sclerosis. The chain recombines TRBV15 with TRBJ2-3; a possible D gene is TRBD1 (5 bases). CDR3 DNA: TGTGCCACCAGCAGACCGGCAAGGGGCGATACGCAGTATTTT. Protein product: CATSRPARGDTQYF.